The present T cell receptor (beta chain) was sequenced within a study of T-cell reconstitution after alpha-beta-depleted transplantation in children. Preparation of the TCRbeta library was carried out with unique molecular identifiers. TCRdb reprocessed the PCR reads via MiXCR and lists one record per CDR3 protein. The data contain 350,000 to 450,000 distinct CDR3 sequences, 20% of them seen just once; the ten biggest clones take up around 4%. Looked up from germline, CDR1 is LGHNT and CDR2 is FRNRAP. The CDR3 contains 12 residues. The V end was cut by 5 bases, the J end by 8 bases, with 12 bases between. Only a few counts were recorded for this clonotype.

The rearrangement joins TRBV12-5 to TRBJ1-2; possibly TRBD1 for D (5 bases). The sequences come from PBMCs from the stem cell graft donor, collected from the stem cell graft. The sequence came from a human donor who donated a stem cell graft to a child with acute myeloid leukemia. The CDR3 DNA reads as TGTGCTAGTGGTGGAGGGGAAAAGGGCTACACCTTC. It yields the protein CASGGGEKGYTF.